The clone carrying this T cell receptor beta chain was recorded only once. Its target is unknown. Having been cultured for around ten days, the cells underwent CD4+ T cell isolation. Days 3 and 7 saw half the medium replaced with IL-2 medium. The V and J ends lost 0 bases and 2 bases, in that order; junction bases with no gene match: 5. Per the germline V gene, CDR1 is SGDLS and CDR2 is YYNGEE. The CDR3 runs 16 residues. Data came from immunoSEQ multiplex PCR; TCRdb stores just in-frame clones and leaves some out. The sample has around 35,000 clones, 65% to 70% seen once. This entry belongs to a study of vaccination effects on CD4 cells after COVID-19. Across the study: Each culture well received roughly 1.8 million PBMC. These cells were then cultured in IMDM with 10 IU/ml IL-2 and around 9.6 ug/ml peptides. Overall study findings and caveats: Healthy vaccinees' vaccine-induced clones included only 1 of 255 cross-reacting with common cold coronaviruses.

The rearrangement uses TRBV9 and TRBJ2-7; TRBD2 agrees at 10 bases. The TCR was taken from a human donor who received a COVID-19 vaccine. The starting material was CD4+ T cells from PBMCs cultured without peptide, obtained before COVID-19 vaccination. The CDR3 DNA is TGTGCCAGCAGCGTAGGGCCAGCGGGAGGGCCCTACGAGCAGTACTTC. Residues: CASSVGPAGGPYEQYF.